This entry concerns a single T cell receptor beta chain. The target of this receptor is not known. No quality values exist for individual bases; no much larger clone is one base distant. To sequence the TCRbeta CDR3 region, genomic DNA was isolated from the sorted cells. The immunoSEQ Assay was used for sequencing of TCRbeta CDR3 regions. Drawn from immuneACCESS, this table holds only the in-frame rearrangements with V and J called that TCRdb kept. Clones are partly lost; checked studies trace under half to an unresolved V gene and leave the rest unexplained. The sample contains tens of thousands of clones, 75% to 90% of them found a single time. The ten largest clonotypes hold about 16% of the sample. The source of the sample is a study of OX40 agonist ivuxolimab in advanced cancers. A note on the overall study: Ivuxolimab, which targeted the costimulatory receptor OX40 (CD134), was an agonistic, fully human IgG2 monoclonal antibody. The purpose of peripheral TCRbeta sequencing was to test whether ivuxolimab changed TCR sequence diversity and led to clonal T-cell expansion. Among the approximately 54 dose-escalation patients, approximately 20 had hepatocellular carcinoma, approximately 15 melanoma, 9 renal cell carcinoma and 9 head and neck cancer. Partial responses occurred in three dose-escalation patients, of whom one had hepatocellular carcinoma and two had cutaneous melanoma. Intravenous ivuxolimab was administered to patients every 2 weeks at six dose levels: 0.01, 0.1, 0.3, 1.5, 3 and 10 mg/kg. In the dose-escalation cohort, 82.7% of patients were male, and the mean age was 60 years with a range of 23 to 79. The paper reports the monotherapy dose-escalation portion (N of about 47 patients) of the phase I ivuxolimab trial. Prior anti-PD-1, anti-PD-L1 or anti-CTLA-4 therapy was permitted, and less than 45% of dose-escalation patients had received checkpoint inhibitors.

Patients with autoimmune disease history or receiving systemic immunosuppression were excluded from the trial. Peripheral blood for TCR sequencing was collected from all dose cohorts at baseline, on cycle 4 day 1, and on cycle 7 day 1. Samples came from an open-label, multicenter, first-in-human phase I dose-escalation trial of ivuxolimab. Adults with locally advanced or metastatic head and neck squamous cell, hepatocellular, melanoma or renal cell carcinoma were enrolled in the trial. Before TCR sequencing, CD4+ T cells and CD8+ T cells from peripheral blood were sorted into separate populations. From cysteine to phenylalanine, the CDR3 is 13 amino acids long. Only the CDR3 part of the read is kept: 39 bases, read in frame from the first base. V is shortened by 0 bases, J by 5 bases, and the region joining them spans 8 bases. From the germline V gene, CDR1 is SGDLS and CDR2 is YYNGEE. The study at large found these results: At doses of 0.1 to 3.0 mg/kg, clonal expansion of both CD4+ and CD8+ T cells in blood was seen between baseline and week 6. In the 0.1-3.0 mg/kg groups, partial responders were among the patients with the lowest normalized peripheral clonal expansion, particularly in CD8+ T cells. Low levels of normalized T-cell clonal expansion were also seen in some nonresponding patients. The antigen specificity of the peripheral T cells that underwent clonal expansion was not determined. On average, CD8+ T cells showed more expanded clones than CD4+ T cells after ivuxolimab.

Recombination connected TRBV9 to TRBJ2-5, with the identity of the D gene unclear. The specimen was CD4+ or CD8+ T cells sorted from blood, collected in a trial of the OX40 agonist ivuxolimab. The sequence was collected from an adult with an advanced solid tumor such as melanoma, head and neck, liver or kidney cancer. Read as DNA, the sequence is TGTGCCAGCAGCGTAGGGGTCGGCGAGACCCAGTACTTC. Its protein product is CASSVGVGETQYF.